This T cell receptor (beta chain) comes out of a study of blood T cells in healthy people across ages. This clonotype was found a few times. As yet, its antigen is unknown. Study-wide results and caveats: Diversity of TCR beta per million T cells declined in a roughly linear way with age.

PCR was performed a second time for about 7 to 12 cycles using a sample-barcoded 5' primer and a J-beta primer mix. All cDNA molecules were each tagged by a template-switch adaptor with 12 random nucleotides. Samples each returned at least 2.5 million CDR3-containing paired-end reads. MiXCR was run by TCRdb on the 5' RACE reads, yielding one entry per CDR3 protein. The sample has 1.5 million or so distinct CDR3 sequences, roughly 43% seen once; the top ten hold approximately 4.1%. Sample donors were healthy Caucasian individuals that came from Russia, aged 6 to 90. The sample comprised blood. This sequence was found in a woman aged 18-35 years in good health.

The CDR3 DNA reads TGTGCCACCAGCAGAGTGGGAGACACCATATATTTT. Residues: CATSRVGDTIYF. The rearrangement joins TRBV15 to TRBJ1-3, with D unclear. The CDR3 is 12 residues long. Deletions cut 1 base from V and 8 bases from J, with 6 bases between. In germline, CDR1 is LNHNV, CDR2 YYDKDF (reference sequence).